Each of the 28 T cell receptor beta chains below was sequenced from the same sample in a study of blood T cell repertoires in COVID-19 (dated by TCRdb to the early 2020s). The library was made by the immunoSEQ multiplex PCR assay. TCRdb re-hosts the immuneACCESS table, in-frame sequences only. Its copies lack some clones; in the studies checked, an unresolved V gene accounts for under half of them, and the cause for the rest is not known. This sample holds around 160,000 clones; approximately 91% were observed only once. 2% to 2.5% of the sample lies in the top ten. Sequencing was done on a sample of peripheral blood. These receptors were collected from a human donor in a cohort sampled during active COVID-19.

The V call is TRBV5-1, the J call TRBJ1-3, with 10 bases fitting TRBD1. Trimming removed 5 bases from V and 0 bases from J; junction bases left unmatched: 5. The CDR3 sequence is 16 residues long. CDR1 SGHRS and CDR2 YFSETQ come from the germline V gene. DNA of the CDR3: TGCGCCAGCAGTTGGACAGGGGGGACCTCTGGAAACACCATATATTTT. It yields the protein CASSWTGGTSGNTIYF.

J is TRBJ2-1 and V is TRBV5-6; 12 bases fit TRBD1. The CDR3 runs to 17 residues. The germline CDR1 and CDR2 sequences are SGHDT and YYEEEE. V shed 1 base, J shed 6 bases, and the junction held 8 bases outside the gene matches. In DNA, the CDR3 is TGTGCCAGCAGCTTGATCTTTGGGACAGGGGGCTTCAATGAGCAGTTCTTC. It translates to CASSLIFGTGGFNEQFF.

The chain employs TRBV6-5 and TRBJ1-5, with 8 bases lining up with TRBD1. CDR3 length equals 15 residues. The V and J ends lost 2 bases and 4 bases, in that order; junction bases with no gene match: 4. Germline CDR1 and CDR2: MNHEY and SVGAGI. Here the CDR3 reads CASSYGQGGNQPQHF. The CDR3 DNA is TGTGCCAGCAGTTACGGACAGGGCGGGAATCAGCCCCAGCATTTT.

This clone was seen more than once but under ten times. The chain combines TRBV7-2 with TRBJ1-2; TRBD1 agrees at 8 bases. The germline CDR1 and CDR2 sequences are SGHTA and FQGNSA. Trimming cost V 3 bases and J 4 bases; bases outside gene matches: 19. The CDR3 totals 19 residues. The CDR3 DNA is TGTGCCAGCAGCTTGGTCCCCCCTGGACAGGGAAGAAGTCGCTATGGCTACACCTTC. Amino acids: CASSLVPPGQGRSRYGYTF.

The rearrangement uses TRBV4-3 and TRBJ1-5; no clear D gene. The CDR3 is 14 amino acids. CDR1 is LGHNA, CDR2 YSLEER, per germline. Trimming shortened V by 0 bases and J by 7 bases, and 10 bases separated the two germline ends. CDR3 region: CASSQDVRTQPQHF. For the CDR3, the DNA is TGCGCCAGCAGCCAAGATGTGAGAACCCAGCCCCAGCATTTT.

CDR3 loop: CASSLARAPYNEQFF. The CDR3 DNA reads TGTGCCAGCAGCTTAGCGAGAGCCCCTTACAATGAGCAGTTCTTC. V gene TRBV7-9 combines with J gene TRBJ2-1; D unresolved. Germline lookup yields CDR1 SEHNR and CDR2 FQNEAQ (reference sequence). CDR3 length equals 15 residues. V lost 0 bases to trimming and J lost 4 bases, with 10 bases between them.

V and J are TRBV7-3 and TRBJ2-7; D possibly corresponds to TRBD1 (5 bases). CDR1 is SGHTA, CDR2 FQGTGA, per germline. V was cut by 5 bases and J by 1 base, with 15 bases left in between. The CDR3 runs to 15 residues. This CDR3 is CASSPSAGNSYEQYF. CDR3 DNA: TGTGCCAGCAGCCCATCGGCAGGGAATTCCTACGAGCAGTACTTC.

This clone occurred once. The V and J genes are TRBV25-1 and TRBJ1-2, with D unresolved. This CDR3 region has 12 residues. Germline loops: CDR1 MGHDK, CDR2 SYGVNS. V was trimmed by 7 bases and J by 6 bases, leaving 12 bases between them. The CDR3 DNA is TGTGCCAGCAATCGGGGAAGGGATGGCTACACCTTC. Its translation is CASNRGRDGYTF.

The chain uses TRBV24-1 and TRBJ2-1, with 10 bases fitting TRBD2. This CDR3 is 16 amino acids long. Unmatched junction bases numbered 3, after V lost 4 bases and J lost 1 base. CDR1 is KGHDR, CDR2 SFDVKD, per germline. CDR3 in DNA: TGTGCCACCAGTGACAAGCGGGGGGGGTCCTACAATGAGCAGTTCTTC. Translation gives CATSDKRGGSYNEQFF.

The CDR3 protein is CASSPWEDGLQETQYF. CDR3 nucleotides: TGTGCCAGCAGCCCCTGGGAGGATGGGCTCCAAGAGACCCAGTACTTC. This chain connects TRBV3-1 (or the pseudogene TRBV3-2) to TRBJ2-5; tentative D call: TRBD2 (6 bases). Germline lookup yields CDR1 LGHDT and CDR2 YNNKEL (reference sequence). The V gene lost 4 bases and the J gene lost 1 base, with 16 bases spanning the gap. The CDR3 is made up of 16 amino acids.

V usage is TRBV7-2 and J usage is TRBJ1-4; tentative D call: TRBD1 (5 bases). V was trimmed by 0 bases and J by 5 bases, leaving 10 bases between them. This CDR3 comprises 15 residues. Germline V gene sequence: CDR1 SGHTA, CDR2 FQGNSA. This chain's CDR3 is CASSLASGNNEKLFF. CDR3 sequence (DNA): TGTGCCAGCAGCTTAGCGTCAGGGAACAATGAAAAACTGTTTTTT.

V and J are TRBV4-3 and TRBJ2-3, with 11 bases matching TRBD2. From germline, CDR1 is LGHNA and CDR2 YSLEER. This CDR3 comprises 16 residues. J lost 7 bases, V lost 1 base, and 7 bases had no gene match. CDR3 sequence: CASSQVLAGGANTQYF. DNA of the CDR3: TGCGCCAGCAGCCAAGTCCTAGCGGGAGGCGCGAATACGCAGTATTTT.

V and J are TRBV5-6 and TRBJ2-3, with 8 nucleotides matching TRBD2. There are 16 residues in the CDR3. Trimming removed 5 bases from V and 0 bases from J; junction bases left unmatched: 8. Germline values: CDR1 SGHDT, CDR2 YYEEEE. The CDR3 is CASSKRLASSTDTQYF. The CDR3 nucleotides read TGTGCCAGCAGTAAACGACTAGCGAGCAGCACAGATACGCAGTATTTT.

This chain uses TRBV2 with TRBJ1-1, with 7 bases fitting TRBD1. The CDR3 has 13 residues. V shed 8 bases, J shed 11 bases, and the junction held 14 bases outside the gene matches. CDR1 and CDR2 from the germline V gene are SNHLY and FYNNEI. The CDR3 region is CASHRDSQREAFF. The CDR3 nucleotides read TGTGCCAGCCACAGGGACAGCCAAAGGGAGGCTTTCTTT. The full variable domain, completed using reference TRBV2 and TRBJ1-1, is EPEVTQTPSHQVTQMGQEVILRCVPISNHLYFYWYRQILGQKVEFLVSFYNNEISEKSEIFDDQFSVERPDGSNFTLKIRSTKLEDSAMYFCASHRDSQREAFFGQGTRLTVV.

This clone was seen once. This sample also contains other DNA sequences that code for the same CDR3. Written as DNA, the CDR3 is TGTGCCAGCAGCACAAGCGGGGGGCGGGGCGGGGAGCTGTTTTTT. As protein: CASSTSGGRGGELFF. The chain joins TRBV9 to TRBJ2-2, with 9 bases that match TRBD2. CDR1 is SGDLS and CDR2 is YYNGEE in the germline V gene. The CDR3 totals 15 residues. Germline trimming cut 4 bases from V and 7 bases from J; bases unmatched to any gene: 8.

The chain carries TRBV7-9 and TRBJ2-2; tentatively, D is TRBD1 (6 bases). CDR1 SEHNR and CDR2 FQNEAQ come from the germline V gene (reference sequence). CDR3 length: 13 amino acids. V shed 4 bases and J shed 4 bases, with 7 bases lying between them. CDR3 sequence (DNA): TGTGCCAGCAGCTCCAGGGGCACCGGGGAGCTGTTTTTT. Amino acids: CASSSRGTGELFF.

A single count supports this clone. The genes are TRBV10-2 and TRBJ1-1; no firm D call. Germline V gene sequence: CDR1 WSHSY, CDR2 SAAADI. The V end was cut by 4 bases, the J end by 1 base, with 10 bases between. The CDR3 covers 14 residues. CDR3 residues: CASSGSAENTEAFF. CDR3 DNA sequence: TGCGCCAGCAGTGGGTCGGCAGAGAACACTGAAGCTTTCTTT.

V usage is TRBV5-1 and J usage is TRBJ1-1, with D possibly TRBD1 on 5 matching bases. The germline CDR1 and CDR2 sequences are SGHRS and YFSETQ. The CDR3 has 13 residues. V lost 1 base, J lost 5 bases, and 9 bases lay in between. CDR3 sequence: CASSLSEGTEAFF. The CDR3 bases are TGCGCCAGCAGCTTGTCGGAGGGGACTGAAGCTTTCTTT.

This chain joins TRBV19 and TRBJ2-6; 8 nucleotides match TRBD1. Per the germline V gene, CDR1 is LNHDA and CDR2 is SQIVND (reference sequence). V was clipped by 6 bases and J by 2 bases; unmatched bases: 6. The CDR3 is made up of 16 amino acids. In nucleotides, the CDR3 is TGTGCCAGTAGCCGGAAGACAGGGGCTGGGGCCAACGTCCTGACTTTC. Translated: CASSRKTGAGANVLTF.

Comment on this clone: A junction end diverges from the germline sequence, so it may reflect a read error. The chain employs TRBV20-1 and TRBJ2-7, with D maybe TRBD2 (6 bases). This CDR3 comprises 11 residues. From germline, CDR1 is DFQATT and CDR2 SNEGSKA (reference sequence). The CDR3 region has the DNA TGCAGTGCGCAAGGGGTGGCGGGGCGAGACTTC. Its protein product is CSAQGVAGRDF.

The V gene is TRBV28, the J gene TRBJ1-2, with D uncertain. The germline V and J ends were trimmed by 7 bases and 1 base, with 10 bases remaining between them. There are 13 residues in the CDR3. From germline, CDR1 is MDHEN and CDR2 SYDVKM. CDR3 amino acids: CASKVQINYGYTF. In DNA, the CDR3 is TGTGCCAGCAAAGTACAGATTAACTATGGCTACACCTTC.

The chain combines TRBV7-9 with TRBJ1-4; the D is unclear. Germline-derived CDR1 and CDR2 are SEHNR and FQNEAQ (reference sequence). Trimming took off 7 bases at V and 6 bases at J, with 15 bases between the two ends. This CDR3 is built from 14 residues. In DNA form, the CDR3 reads TGTGCCAGCACCGGGAGGGATCCGGATGAAAAACTGTTTTTT. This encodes CASTGRDPDEKLFF.

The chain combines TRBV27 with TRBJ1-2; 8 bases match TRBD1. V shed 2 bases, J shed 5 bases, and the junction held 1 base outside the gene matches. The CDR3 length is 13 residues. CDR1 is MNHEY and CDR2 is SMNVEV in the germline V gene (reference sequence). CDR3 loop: CASSLRQGYGYTF. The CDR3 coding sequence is TGTGCCAGCAGTTTAAGACAGGGGTATGGCTACACCTTC.

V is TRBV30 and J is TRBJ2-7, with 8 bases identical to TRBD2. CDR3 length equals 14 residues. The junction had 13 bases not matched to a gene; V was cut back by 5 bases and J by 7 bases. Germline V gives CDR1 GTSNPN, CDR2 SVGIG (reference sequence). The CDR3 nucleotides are TGTGCCTGGGGGGCGACTAGCGCCAAGGGAGAGCAGTACTTC. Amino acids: CAWGATSAKGEQYF.

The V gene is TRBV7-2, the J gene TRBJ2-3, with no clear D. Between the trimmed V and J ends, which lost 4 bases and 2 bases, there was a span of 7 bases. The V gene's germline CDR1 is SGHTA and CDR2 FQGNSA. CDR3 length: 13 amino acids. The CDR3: CASSSQPTDTQYF. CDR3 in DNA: TGTGCCAGCAGCTCACAACCCACAGATACGCAGTATTTT. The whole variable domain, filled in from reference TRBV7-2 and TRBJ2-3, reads GAGVSQSPSNKVTEKGKDVELRCDPISGHTALYWYRQSLGQGLEFLIYFQGNSAPDKSGLPSDRFSAERTGGSVSTLTIQRTQQEDSAVYLCASSSQPTDTQYFGPGTRLTVL.

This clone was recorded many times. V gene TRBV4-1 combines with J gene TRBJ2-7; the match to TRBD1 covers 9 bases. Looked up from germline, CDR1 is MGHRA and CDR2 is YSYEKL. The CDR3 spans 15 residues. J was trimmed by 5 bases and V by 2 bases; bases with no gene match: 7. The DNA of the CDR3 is TGCGCCAGCAGCCAACCCGGGACAGGGTACCACGAGCAGTACTTC. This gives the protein CASSQPGTGYHEQYF.

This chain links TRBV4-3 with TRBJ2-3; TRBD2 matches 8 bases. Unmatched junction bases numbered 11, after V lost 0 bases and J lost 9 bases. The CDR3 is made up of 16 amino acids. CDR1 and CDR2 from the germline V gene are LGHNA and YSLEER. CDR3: CASSQDLSGDPVTQYF. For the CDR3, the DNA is TGCGCCAGCAGCCAAGATCTTAGCGGGGACCCCGTAACGCAGTATTTT.

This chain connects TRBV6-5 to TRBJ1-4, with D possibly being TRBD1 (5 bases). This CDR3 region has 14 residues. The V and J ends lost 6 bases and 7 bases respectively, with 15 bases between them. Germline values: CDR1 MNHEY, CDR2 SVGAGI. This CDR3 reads CASRLDNNSEKLFF. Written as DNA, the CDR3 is TGTGCCAGCAGACTGGACAACAATAGTGAAAAACTGTTTTTT.